The clone carrying this TCR beta chain was counted ten times or more. Its antigen is currently unknown. These data come from a study of blood T cells in healthy people across ages. Peripheral blood was drawn, about 9.7 milliliters per donor. Notes on the study in general: A roughly linear age-dependent decrease characterized TCR beta diversity per million T cells.

The authors ran a second PCR of about 7 to 11 cycles using a sample-barcoded 5' primer and a J-beta primer mix. TCRdb called the 5' RACE reads again in MiXCR, with one record for every CDR3 protein. Counted here are about 1,500,000 distinct CDR3 sequences, roughly 27% occurring once; the ten biggest clones make up about 8%. Trimming pared 4 bases from V and 10 bases from J, leaving 15 bases between. Germline V gene lookup returns CDR1 SGHRS and CDR2 YFSETQ. This CDR3 is 13 amino acids long. The clonotype was recovered from a woman between 25 and 40 years old in good health. The sequenced material came from blood. The genes are TRBV5-1 and TRBJ2-1; D is uncertain. Here the CDR3 DNA reads TGCGCCAGCAGCCTACGGACGCGAAGGGAGCAGTTCTTC. Amino acid sequence: CASSLRTRREQFF. The full variable domain, rest sourced from reference TRBV5-1 and TRBJ2-1, is KAGVTQTPRYLIKTRGQQVTLSCSPISGHRSVSWYQQTPGQGLQFLFEYFSETQRNKGNFPGRFSGRQFSNSRSEMNVSTLELGDSALYLCASSLRTRREQFFGPGTRLTVL.